Below are 6 T cell receptor beta chains sequenced from a single sample in a study of blood T cells in healthy people across ages. A second PCR, run for about 6 to 11 cycles, used a sample-barcoded 5' primer plus a J-beta primer mix. TCRdb reprocessed the 5' RACE reads via MiXCR and lists one record per CDR3 protein. The sample consists of roughly 800,000 distinct CDR3 sequences, 25% to 30% of them appearing once. The same sample was also used in a study of T cells of mothers and their children.

The source material was blood. These receptors came from a boy between 10 and 17 years old in good health.

CDR3 residues: CASSLARAGQPQHF. CDR3 DNA sequence: TGTGCCAGCAGTTTAGCCCGGGCGGGTCAGCCCCAGCATTTT. This rearrangement joins TRBV28 to TRBJ1-5; D is ambiguous. V was cut by 2 bases and J by 6 bases, with 11 bases left in between. CDR1 and CDR2 from the germline V gene are MDHEN and SYDVKM. The CDR3 has 14 amino acids.

In its sample, this clonotype was seen a few times. V is TRBV18 and J is TRBJ2-7; 12 bases align to TRBD1. There are 15 residues in the CDR3. J lost 6 bases, V lost 5 bases, and 8 bases had no gene match. The germline V gene has CDR1 KGHSH and CDR2 LQKENI. The CDR3 is CASSYTGTGGAEQYF. In nucleotides, the CDR3 is TGTGCCAGCTCATACACCGGGACAGGGGGCGCCGAGCAGTACTTC.

This clonotype was seen more than once but under ten times. The chain couples TRBV13 to TRBJ1-2; no definite D call. Germline V gene data show CDR1 as PRHDT and CDR2 as FYEKMQ (reference sequence). V lost 5 bases and J 6 bases, leaving 13 bases between the germline ends. This CDR3 contains 13 residues. This CDR3 is CASSLGLGDGYTF. The CDR3 DNA is TGTGCCAGCAGCCTCGGACTTGGGGATGGCTACACCTTC.

This clonotype was picked up a small number of times. This sequence joins TRBV30 and TRBJ1-2, with D perhaps matching TRBD1 (5 bases). With 0 bases removed from V and 7 bases from J, the gap between germline ends came to 12 bases. The CDR3 spans 13 residues. CDR1 GTSNPN and CDR2 SVGIG come from the germline V gene (reference sequence). CDR3 bases: TGTGCCTGGAGTGTGCCAGGGTCGGGTGGCTACACCTTC. Translation: CAWSVPGSGGYTF.

This clonotype showed up just a few times. This chain connects TRBV6-5 to TRBJ2-3; the D is unclear. The CDR3 extends over 15 amino acids. V shed 0 bases and J shed 5 bases, with 12 bases lying between them. Germline CDR1 MNHEY, CDR2 SVGAGI. The CDR3 coding sequence is TGTGCCAGCAGTTACTCGAGATGGCTTGGAGATACGCAGTATTTT. Its protein is CASSYSRWLGDTQYF.

The V gene is TRBV20-1, the J gene TRBJ2-4, with 8 bases that match TRBD1. J was trimmed by 6 bases and V by 5 bases; bases with no gene match: 6. Per the germline V gene, CDR1 is DFQATT and CDR2 is SNEGSKA (reference sequence). The CDR3 covers 13 residues. This chain's CDR3 is CSAEDRAGNIQYF. In nucleotides, the CDR3 is TGCAGTGCTGAGGACAGGGCGGGAAACATTCAGTACTTC.